Only one count was recorded for the clone carrying this TCR beta chain. Its antigen is not identified. The sample comes from a study of cytomegalovirus exposure and HLA in healthy donors. General study results and limits: A link between a missense DCLRE1C variant and TCR beta V- and J-gene trimming emerged from a later analysis.

Amplification used 60 Vbeta primers and 13 Jbeta primers. TCRdb's table, derived via immunoSEQ multiplex PCR, lists solely in-frame clones and lacks some. The table has about 160,000 clones, roughly 80% seen once. CDR3 length: 14 amino acids. Trimming shortened V by 1 base and J by 7 bases, and 13 bases separated the two germline ends. Germline loops: CDR1 KGHSH, CDR2 LQKENI. The source of this sequence is a woman aged 25 to 39 in good health and CMV-seropositive. The V gene is TRBV18, the J gene TRBJ1-2, with D maybe TRBD1 (5 bases). The sample taken for sequencing was PBMCs. This CDR3 is CASSPRQGMGGYTF. The CDR3 nucleotides are TGTGCCAGCTCACCACGGCAGGGCATGGGTGGCTACACCTTC.